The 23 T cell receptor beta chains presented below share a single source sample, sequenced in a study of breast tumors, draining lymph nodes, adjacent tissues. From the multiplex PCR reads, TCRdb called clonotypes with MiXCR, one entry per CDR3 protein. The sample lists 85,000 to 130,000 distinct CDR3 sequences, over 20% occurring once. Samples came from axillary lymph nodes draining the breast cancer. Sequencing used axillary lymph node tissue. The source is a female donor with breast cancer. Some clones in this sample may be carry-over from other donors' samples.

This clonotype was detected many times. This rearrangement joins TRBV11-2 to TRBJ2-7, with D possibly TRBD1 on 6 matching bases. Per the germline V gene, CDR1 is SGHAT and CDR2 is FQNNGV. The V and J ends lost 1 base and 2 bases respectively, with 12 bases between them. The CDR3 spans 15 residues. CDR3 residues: CASSLAGVVAYEQYF. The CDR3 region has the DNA TGTGCCAGCAGCTTAGCAGGGGTAGTCGCCTACGAGCAGTACTTC.

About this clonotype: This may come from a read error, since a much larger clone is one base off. The CDR3 here is CAANRGQDQETQYF. The CDR3 DNA is TGTGCCGCCAACAGGGGGCAGGACCAAGAGACCCAGTACTTC. The gene calls are TRBV19 and TRBJ2-5; 9 bases are shared with TRBD1. V was clipped by 11 bases and J by 0 bases; unmatched bases: 7. Germline V lookup: CDR1 LNHDA, CDR2 SQIVND (reference sequence). The CDR3 is 14 residues long.

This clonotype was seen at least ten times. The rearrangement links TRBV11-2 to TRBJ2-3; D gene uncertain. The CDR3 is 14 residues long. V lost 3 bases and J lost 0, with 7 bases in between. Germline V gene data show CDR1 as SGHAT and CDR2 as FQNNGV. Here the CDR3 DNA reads TGTGCCAGCAGCTTTGGCTCAAGCACAGATACGCAGTATTTT. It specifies CASSFGSSTDTQYF. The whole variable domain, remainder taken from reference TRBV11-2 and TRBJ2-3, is EAGVAQSPRYKIIEKRQSVAFWCNPISGHATLYWYQQILGQGPKLLIQFQNNGVVDDSQLPKDRFSAERLKGVDSTLKIQPAKLEDSAVYLCASSFGSSTDTQYFGPGTRLTVL.

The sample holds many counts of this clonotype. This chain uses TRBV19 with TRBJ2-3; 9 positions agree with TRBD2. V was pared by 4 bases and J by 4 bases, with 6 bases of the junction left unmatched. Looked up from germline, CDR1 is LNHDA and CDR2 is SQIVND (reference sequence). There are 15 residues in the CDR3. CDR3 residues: CASSKAGGPSDTQYF. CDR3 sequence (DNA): TGTGCCAGTAGTAAGGCGGGGGGGCCGTCAGATACGCAGTATTTT.

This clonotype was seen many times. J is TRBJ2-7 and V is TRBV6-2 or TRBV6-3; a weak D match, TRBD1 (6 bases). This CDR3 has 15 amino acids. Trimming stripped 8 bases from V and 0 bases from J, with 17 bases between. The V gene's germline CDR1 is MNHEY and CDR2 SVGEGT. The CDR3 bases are TGTGCCAGCTGGGAACAGGGACGTGGCTCCTACGAGCAGTACTTC. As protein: CASWEQGRGSYEQYF.

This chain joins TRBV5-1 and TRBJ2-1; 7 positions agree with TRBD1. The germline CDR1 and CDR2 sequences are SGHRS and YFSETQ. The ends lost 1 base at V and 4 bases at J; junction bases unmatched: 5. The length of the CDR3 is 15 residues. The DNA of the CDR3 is TGCGCCAGCAGCTTGCTGGACAGGAGATACAATGAGCAGTTCTTC. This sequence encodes CASSLLDRRYNEQFF. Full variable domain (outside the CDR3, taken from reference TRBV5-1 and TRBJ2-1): KAGVTQTPRYLIKTRGQQVTLSCSPISGHRSVSWYQQTPGQGLQFLFEYFSETQRNKGNFPGRFSGRQFSNSRSEMNVSTLELGDSALYLCASSLLDRRYNEQFFGPGTRLTVL.

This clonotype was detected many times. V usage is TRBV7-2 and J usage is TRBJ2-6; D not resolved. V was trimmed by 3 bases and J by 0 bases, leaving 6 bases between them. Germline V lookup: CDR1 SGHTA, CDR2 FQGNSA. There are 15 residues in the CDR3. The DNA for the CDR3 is TGTGCCAGCAGCTTCCAACTCTCTGGGGCCAACGTCCTGACTTTC. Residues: CASSFQLSGANVLTF.

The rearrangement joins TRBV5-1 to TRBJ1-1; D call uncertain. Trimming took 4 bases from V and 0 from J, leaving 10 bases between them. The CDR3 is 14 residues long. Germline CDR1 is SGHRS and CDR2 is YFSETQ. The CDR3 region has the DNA TGCGCCAGCAGCATTCAGTCTATGAACACTGAAGCTTTCTTT. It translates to CASSIQSMNTEAFF.

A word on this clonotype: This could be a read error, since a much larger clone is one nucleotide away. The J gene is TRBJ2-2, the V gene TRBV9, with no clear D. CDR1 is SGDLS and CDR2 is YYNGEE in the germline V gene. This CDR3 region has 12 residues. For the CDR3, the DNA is TGTCCCAGCAGCGCCGGAGCCGGGGAGCTGTTTTTT. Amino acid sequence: CPSSAGAGELFF. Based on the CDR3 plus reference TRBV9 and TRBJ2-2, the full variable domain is DSGVTQTPKHLITATGQRVTLRCSPRSGDLSVYWYQQSLDQGLQFLIQYYNGEERAKGNILERFSAQQFPDLHSELNLSSLELGDSALYFCPSSAGAGELFFGEGSRLTVL.

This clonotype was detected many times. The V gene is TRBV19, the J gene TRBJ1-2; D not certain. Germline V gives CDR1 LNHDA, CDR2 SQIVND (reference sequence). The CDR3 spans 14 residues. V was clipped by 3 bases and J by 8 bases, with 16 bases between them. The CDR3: CASSIQRTDGGYTF. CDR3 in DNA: TGTGCCAGTAGTATTCAGCGGACTGACGGGGGCTACACCTTC. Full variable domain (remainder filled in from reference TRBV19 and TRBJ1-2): DGGITQSPKYLFRKEGQNVTLSCEQNLNHDAMYWYRQDPGQGLRLIYYSQIVNDFQKGDIAEGYSVSREKKESFPLTVTSAQKNPTAFYLCASSIQRTDGGYTFGSGTRLTVV.

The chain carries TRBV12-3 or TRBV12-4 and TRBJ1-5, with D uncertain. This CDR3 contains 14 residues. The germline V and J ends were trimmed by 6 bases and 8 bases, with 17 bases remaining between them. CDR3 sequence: CASSNSGRGEPQHF. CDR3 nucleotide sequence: TGTGCCAGCAGCAACTCGGGCCGTGGTGAGCCCCAGCATTTT.

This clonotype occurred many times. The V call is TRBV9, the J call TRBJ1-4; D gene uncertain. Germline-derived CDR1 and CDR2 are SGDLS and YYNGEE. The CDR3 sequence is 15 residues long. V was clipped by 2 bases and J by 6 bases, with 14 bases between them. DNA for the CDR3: TGTGCCAGCAGCGTTTCGACGTTTAGAGATGAAAAACTGTTTTTT. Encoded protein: CASSVSTFRDEKLFF.

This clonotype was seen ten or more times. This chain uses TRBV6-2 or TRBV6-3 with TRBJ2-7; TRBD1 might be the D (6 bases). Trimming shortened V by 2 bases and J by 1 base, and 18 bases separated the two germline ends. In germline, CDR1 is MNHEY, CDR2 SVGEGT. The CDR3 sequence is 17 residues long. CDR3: CASSYPPDSGRSYEQYF. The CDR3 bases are TGTGCCAGCAGTTACCCGCCGGACAGTGGACGGTCCTACGAGCAGTACTTC.

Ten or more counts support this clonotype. The CDR3 DNA reads TGTGCCAGCAGCGTCCAGGGGGCGAACTCTGGAAACACCATATATTTT. It translates to CASSVQGANSGNTIYF. The genes are TRBV9 and TRBJ1-3, with 8 bases lining up with TRBD1. CDR1 and CDR2 (germline): SGDLS, YYNGEE. The CDR3 sequence is 16 residues long. Trimming at V came to 2 bases and at J to 0 bases, leaving 4 bases not matched to a gene. The full variable domain, its missing parts supplied by reference TRBV9 and TRBJ1-3, is DSGVTQTPKHLITATGQRVTLRCSPRSGDLSVYWYQQSLDQGLQFLIQYYNGEERAKGNILERFSAQQFPDLHSELNLSSLELGDSALYFCASSVQGANSGNTIYFGEGSWLTVV.

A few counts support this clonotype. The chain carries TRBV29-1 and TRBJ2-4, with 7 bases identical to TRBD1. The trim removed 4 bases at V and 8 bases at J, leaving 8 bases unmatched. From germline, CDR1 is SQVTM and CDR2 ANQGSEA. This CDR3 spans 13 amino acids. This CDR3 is CSVADYRGDIQYF. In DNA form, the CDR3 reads TGCAGCGTTGCCGACTACAGGGGAGACATTCAGTACTTC.

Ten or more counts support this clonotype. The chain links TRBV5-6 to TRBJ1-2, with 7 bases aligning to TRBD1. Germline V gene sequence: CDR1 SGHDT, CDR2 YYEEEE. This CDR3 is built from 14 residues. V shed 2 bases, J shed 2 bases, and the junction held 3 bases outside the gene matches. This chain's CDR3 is CASSLTGVNYGYTF. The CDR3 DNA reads TGTGCCAGCAGCTTAACAGGGGTGAACTATGGCTACACCTTC.

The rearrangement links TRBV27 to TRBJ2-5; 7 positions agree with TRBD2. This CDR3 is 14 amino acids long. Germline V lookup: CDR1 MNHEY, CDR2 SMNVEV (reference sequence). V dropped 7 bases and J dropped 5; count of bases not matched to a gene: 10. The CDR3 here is CASTPTGRWETQYF. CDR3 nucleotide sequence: TGTGCCAGCACCCCCACCGGGAGGTGGGAGACCCAGTACTTC.

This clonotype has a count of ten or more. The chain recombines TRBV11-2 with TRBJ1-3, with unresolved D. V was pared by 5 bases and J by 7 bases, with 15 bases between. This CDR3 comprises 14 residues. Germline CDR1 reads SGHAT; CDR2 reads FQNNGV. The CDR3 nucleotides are TGTGCCAGCAGCCCGTTCGGGCTTTTCAACACCATATATTTT. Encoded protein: CASSPFGLFNTIYF.

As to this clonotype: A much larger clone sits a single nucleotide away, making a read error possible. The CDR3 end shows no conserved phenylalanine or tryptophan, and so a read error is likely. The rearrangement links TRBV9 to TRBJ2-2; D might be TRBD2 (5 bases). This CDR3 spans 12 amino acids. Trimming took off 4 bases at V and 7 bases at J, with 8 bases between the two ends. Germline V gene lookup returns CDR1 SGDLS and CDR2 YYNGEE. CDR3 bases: TGTGCCAGCAGCCACCGGGACGGGGAGCTGTTTCTT. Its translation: CASSHRDGELFL.

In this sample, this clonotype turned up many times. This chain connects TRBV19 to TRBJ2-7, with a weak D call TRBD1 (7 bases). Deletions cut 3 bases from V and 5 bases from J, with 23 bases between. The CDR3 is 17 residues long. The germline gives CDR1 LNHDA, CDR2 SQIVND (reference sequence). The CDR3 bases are TGTGCCAGTAGTATGGGGTATTTGGAGGGGGCAAACCACGAGCAGTACTTC. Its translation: CASSMGYLEGANHEQYF.

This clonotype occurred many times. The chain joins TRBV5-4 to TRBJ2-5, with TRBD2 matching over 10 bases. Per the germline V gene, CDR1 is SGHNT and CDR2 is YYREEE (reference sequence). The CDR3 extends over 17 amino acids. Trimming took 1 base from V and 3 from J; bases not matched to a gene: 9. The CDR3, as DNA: TGTGCCAGCAGCTTGCGAGTAGGCGGACTAGCGGAAGAGACCCAGTACTTC. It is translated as CASSLRVGGLAEETQYF.

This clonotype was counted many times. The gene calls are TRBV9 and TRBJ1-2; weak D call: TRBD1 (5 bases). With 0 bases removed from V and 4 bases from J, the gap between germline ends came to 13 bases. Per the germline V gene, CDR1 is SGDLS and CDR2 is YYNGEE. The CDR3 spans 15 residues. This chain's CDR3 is CASSVGSAGIYGYTF. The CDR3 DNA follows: TGTGCCAGCAGCGTAGGGTCGGCAGGGATCTATGGCTACACCTTC.

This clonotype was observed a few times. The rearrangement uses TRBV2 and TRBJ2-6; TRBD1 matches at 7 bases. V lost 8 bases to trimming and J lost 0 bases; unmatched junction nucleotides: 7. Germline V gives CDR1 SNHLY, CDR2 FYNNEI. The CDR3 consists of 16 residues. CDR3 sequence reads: CASYRDSNSGANVLTF. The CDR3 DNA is TGTGCCAGCTACCGGGACAGTAACTCTGGGGCCAACGTCCTGACTTTC. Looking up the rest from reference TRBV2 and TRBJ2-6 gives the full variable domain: EPEVTQTPSHQVTQMGQEVILRCVPISNHLYFYWYRQILGQKVEFLVSFYNNEISEKSEIFDDQFSVERPDGSNFTLKIRSTKLEDSAMYFCASYRDSNSGANVLTFGAGSRLTVL.